The T cell receptor (beta chain) described here comes from a study of T cells expressing NK-cell markers (dated by TCRdb to about 2020). About the full investigation: About 8 donors provided sorted CD3+CD56+NKG2C+, CD3+CD56+NKG2C- and CD3+CD56-NKG2C+ T-cell subsets, whose TCR beta-chain repertoires were profiled. Seven of the eight sequenced donors were HCMV-seropositive and one was HCMV-seronegative. The study sequenced eight donors, all healthy volunteers chosen at random: three men and five women. The libraries were sequenced on Illumina HiSeq 2000/2500, MiSeq or NextSeq, producing 2 x 150 bp reads.

The CDR3 numbers 15 residues from cysteine through phenylalanine. No nucleotide data were recorded. CDR1 and CDR2 are drawn from the germline V gene: SGHAT, FQNNGV. Sequenced using an Illumina HiSeq 2000. 5'RACE template switching, by which a universal primer site and unique molecular identifiers were added, was used to make TCR beta cDNA libraries. cDNA synthesis was primed from the TCR beta constant segment, followed by two successive PCR amplification steps. The paper's data handling went like this. MIGEC was used to demultiplex reads and group reads by UMI, and MiTCR was used to assemble and quantify clonotypes. To remove erroneous sequences, TCR cDNA sequences were retained only when supported by two or more reads. The tcR package was used for downstream repertoire analysis, and clonotypes were matched across fractions by CDR3 nucleotide sequence plus V segment. VDJmatch was used to annotate antigen specificity against VDJdb, with one amino acid substitution in CDR3 allowed. The reads were reprocessed in TCRdb, with one entry per CDR3 protein sequence and no accompanying DNA. The V and J calls, along with clone size, are taken from TCRdb and not from the paper's own processing. For this sample, the table gives hundreds of thousands of distinct CDR3 sequences. More than 3.5% of the sample is in the top ten clones.

HCMV serostatus was determined by detecting HCMV-specific IgG in serum with a commercial ELISA kit. Peripheral blood mononuclear cells were isolated from blood by Ficoll density gradient centrifugation. Overall study outcomes, separate from this receptor: It remained unclear whether the expanded NKG2C-expressing T cell clones were specific for HCMV antigens. Those dominant clonotypes were again the most abundant among CD3+CD56-NKG2C+ cells in several donors, at about 28.3-60.1%. In roughly six donors, the dominant CD3+CD56+NKG2C+ clonotypes were among the top 10 CD8+ clonotypes and accounted for about 1.0-7.5% of CD8+ T cells.

To note about this clonotype: Its antigen remains unidentified.

The chain joins TRBV11-2 to TRBJ2-3; the TCRdb call, TRBD1, lacks DNA for checking. The clonotype was recovered from a woman between 18 and 70 years old in good health. Sequencing was carried out using blood T cells: a sorted CD56 or NKG2C T cell subset, CD4+ or CD8+ T cells, or bulk PBMC T cells (not recorded which). CDR3 loop: CASSLGGRGLDTQYF.